One sample yielded the 22 T cell receptor beta chains listed below, sequenced in a study of T-cell reconstitution after alpha-beta-depleted transplantation in children. Molecular barcoding with unique molecular identifiers was used for the TCRbeta library. TCRdb re-called the PCR reads with MiXCR, one entry per CDR3 protein. The data show hundreds of thousands of distinct CDR3 sequences, 10% seen once. Sequencing was performed on PBMCs, taken before TCRalphabeta/CD19-depleted stem cell transplant. These TCRs come from a boy in the first two years of life with acute myeloid leukemia, due to receive a stem cell transplant.

The chain couples TRBV20-1 to TRBJ1-2; TRBD1 agrees at 7 bases. The CDR3 has 14 amino acids. Germline CDR1 is DFQATT and CDR2 is SNEGSKA (reference sequence). V was pared by 5 bases and J by 4 bases, with 10 bases of the junction left unmatched. CDR3 sequence reads: CSAGPTGDGYGYTF. CDR3 nucleotide sequence: TGCAGTGCTGGGCCTACAGGGGACGGCTATGGCTACACCTTC.

This clonotype was seen many times. V and J are TRBV2 and TRBJ2-1; 9 bases line up with TRBD2. Looked up from germline, CDR1 is SNHLY and CDR2 is FYNNEI. The CDR3 is 15 residues long. Trimming cost V 5 bases and J 5 bases; bases outside gene matches: 7. CDR3: CASSRGTSRNNEQFF. The CDR3, as DNA: TGTGCCAGCAGTAGGGGGACTAGCCGGAACAATGAGCAGTTCTTC.

This clonotype was detected only a few times. The V call is TRBV5-1, the J call TRBJ2-7; 7 nucleotides match TRBD1. The germline gives CDR1 SGHRS, CDR2 YFSETQ. The J segment lost 2 bases and the V segment lost 3 bases, leaving 8 bases of the junction unmatched. CDR3 length equals 15 residues. The CDR3 is CASSSFDRVAYEQYF. CDR3 DNA sequence: TGCGCCAGCAGCTCCTTCGACAGGGTGGCCTACGAGCAGTACTTC.

This clonotype was counted many times. The V and J genes are TRBV19 and TRBJ2-3, with a weak D call TRBD2 (6 bases). Per the germline V gene, CDR1 is LNHDA and CDR2 is SQIVND (reference sequence). V lost 1 base to trimming and J lost 2 bases, with 10 bases between them. The CDR3 length is 15 residues. Written as DNA, the CDR3 is TGTGCCAGTAGTATAGGCGGCGGGGCCACAGATACGCAGTATTTT. Encoded protein: CASSIGGGATDTQYF.

The chain joins TRBV7-2 to TRBJ2-5; D perhaps matches TRBD2 (5 bases). Per the germline V gene, CDR1 is SGHTA and CDR2 is FQGNSA. This CDR3 region has 16 residues. V was shortened by 0 bases and J by 1 base, with 12 bases between the two germline ends. CDR3 DNA: TGTGCCAGCAGCTTAGCGGCGGGTGGCGTCCAAGAGACCCAGTACTTC. Residues: CASSLAAGGVQETQYF. Combining the CDR3 with reference TRBV7-2 and TRBJ2-5 gives the whole variable domain GAGVSQSPSNKVTEKGKDVELRCDPISGHTALYWYRQSLGQGLEFLIYFQGNSAPDKSGLPSDRFSAERTGGSVSTLTIQRTQQEDSAVYLCASSLAAGGVQETQYFGPGTRLLVL.

This clonotype was counted ten times or more. The chain carries TRBV7-3 and TRBJ2-1; 13 nucleotides agree with TRBD2. Per the germline V gene, CDR1 is SGHTA and CDR2 is FQGTGA. This CDR3 has 16 amino acids. V gave up 5 bases and J gave up 5 bases; unmatched junction bases: 6. The DNA for the CDR3 is TGTGCCAGCAGCCAGGGACTAGCGGGGTATAACAATGAGCAGTTCTTC. This translates into CASSQGLAGYNNEQFF.

This chain joins TRBV18 and TRBJ2-5; weak D call: TRBD1 (5 bases). V was trimmed by 1 base and J by 1 base, leaving 10 bases between them. This CDR3 comprises 15 residues. Germline V gene lookup returns CDR1 KGHSH and CDR2 LQKENI. DNA of the CDR3: TGTGCCAGCTCACCACAAAACAGGCTCCAAGAGACCCAGTACTTC. This gives the protein CASSPQNRLQETQYF.

This clonotype was counted at least ten times. This chain connects TRBV9 to TRBJ2-7; D unresolved. CDR3 length: 17 amino acids. V lost 0 bases and J lost 2, with 18 bases in between. CDR1 and CDR2 from the germline V gene are SGDLS and YYNGEE. The CDR3 DNA is TGTGCCAGCAGCGTAGCCGGCGGCGGACGGCCACCCTACGAGCAGTACTTC. It codes for CASSVAGGGRPPYEQYF.

This clonotype has a handful of counts. This chain links TRBV18 with TRBJ1-5; 8 bases line up with TRBD1. The CDR3 is made up of 14 amino acids. V lost 4 bases to trimming and J lost 6 bases; unmatched junction nucleotides: 5. CDR1 and CDR2 (germline): KGHSH, LQKENI. CDR3 bases: TGTGCCAGCTCACTTGAGACAGGGGCTCAGCCCCAGCATTTT. It codes for CASSLETGAQPQHF.

This clonotype was observed many times. CDR3 in DNA: TGCAGCGTTGGAGGGGCTAGCCTGATTGTCGATGAGCAGTTCTTC. Translation: CSVGGASLIVDEQFF. The gene calls are TRBV29-1 and TRBJ2-1; D is possibly TRBD1 or TRBD2 (5 bases each). The CDR3 spans 15 residues. With 4 bases removed from V and 8 bases from J, the gap between germline ends came to 21 bases. Germline V gene data show CDR1 as SQVTM and CDR2 as ANQGSEA.

This clonotype was picked up many times. The chain combines TRBV24-1 with TRBJ2-2; 7 bases align to TRBD1. The J segment lost 3 bases and the V segment lost 3 bases, leaving 6 bases of the junction unmatched. The CDR3 spans 16 residues. CDR1 and CDR2 (germline): KGHDR, SFDVKD. The CDR3 DNA reads TGTGCCACCAGTGATCTTAACAGGGGAGACACCGGGGAGCTGTTTTTT. This codes for CATSDLNRGDTGELFF.

This clonotype was picked up many times. The chain couples TRBV25-1 to TRBJ2-1; D is unclear. Germline V gene lookup returns CDR1 MGHDK and CDR2 SYGVNS. V lost 3 bases, J lost 8 bases, and 17 bases lay in between. The length of the CDR3 is 15 residues. The CDR3 DNA is TGTGCCAGCAGTGACCGGCCGGATAGCCTCCATGAGCAGTTCTTC. Translation gives CASSDRPDSLHEQFF.

The chain combines TRBV19 with TRBJ1-1; D is possibly TRBD1 (5 bases). The CDR3 consists of 15 residues. Germline-derived CDR1 and CDR2 are LNHDA and SQIVND (reference sequence). Deletions cut 1 base from V and 0 bases from J, with 9 bases between. CDR3 nucleotides: TGTGCCAGTAGTATAGGAGGACATCTGAACACTGAAGCTTTCTTT. This gives the protein CASSIGGHLNTEAFF.

The V and J genes are TRBV7-3 and TRBJ2-1; 11 bases fit TRBD1. The V gene's germline CDR1 is SGHTA and CDR2 FQGTGA. The V gene end was trimmed by 5 bases and the J gene end by 8 bases; junction bases not matched to a gene: 8. The CDR3 consists of 15 residues. The CDR3 loop is CASSLTGTGGDEQFF. CDR3 bases: TGTGCCAGCAGCCTCACCGGGACAGGGGGTGATGAGCAGTTCTTC.

This clonotype was counted at least ten times. The rearrangement links TRBV25-1 to TRBJ1-4; 7 bases match TRBD1. Looked up from germline, CDR1 is MGHDK and CDR2 is SYGVNS. V shed 4 bases and J 4 bases; nucleotides not matched to a gene: 0. The CDR3 is made up of 13 amino acids. The CDR3 nucleotides read TGTGCCAGCAGTGGGGACAGTAATGAAAAACTGTTTTTT. Translated: CASSGDSNEKLFF.

This clonotype was recorded at least ten times. This rearrangement joins TRBV12-3 or TRBV12-4 to TRBJ2-1, with 7 bases lining up with TRBD2. V gave up 6 bases and J gave up 9 bases; unmatched junction bases: 14. CDR3 size: 15 residues. The CDR3 loop reads CASSPGGGRGAEQFF. CDR3 DNA sequence: TGTGCCAGCAGCCCAGGAGGCGGGAGAGGGGCTGAGCAGTTCTTC.

The rearrangement uses TRBV5-5 and TRBJ2-7; maybe TRBD2 (7 bases). The CDR3 has 16 amino acids. Germline loops: CDR1 SGHKS, CDR2 YYEKEE (reference sequence). The ends were cut back, 2 bases at V and 0 bases at J, with 15 bases in the middle. CDR3 in amino acids: CASSFSGGGVSYEQYF. DNA for the CDR3: TGTGCCAGCAGCTTTTCTGGAGGGGGGGTCTCCTACGAGCAGTACTTC.

This clonotype was seen ten or more times. J is TRBJ2-1 and V is TRBV11-2, with D hard to call. The CDR3 length is 15 residues. Trimming took off 0 bases at V and 2 bases at J, with 8 bases between the two ends. From germline, CDR1 is SGHAT and CDR2 FQNNGV. This CDR3 is CASSLEWGPYNEQFF. Here the CDR3 DNA reads TGTGCCAGCAGCTTAGAGTGGGGTCCCTACAATGAGCAGTTCTTC.

This clonotype has a count of ten or more. V and J are TRBV20-1 and TRBJ1-5, with D hard to call. V was clipped by 1 base and J by 0 bases, with 13 bases between them. The V gene's germline CDR1 is DFQATT and CDR2 SNEGSKA (reference sequence). This CDR3 is built from 16 residues. CDR3 bases: TGCAGTGCTAGAGCTTGGCAGGTCGATAGCAATCAGCCCCAGCATTTT. Amino acid sequence: CSARAWQVDSNQPQHF.

This clonotype was observed many times. The chain combines TRBV12-3 or TRBV12-4 with TRBJ2-2; TRBD2 aligns across 8 bases. The CDR3 extends over 14 amino acids. Trimming removed 4 bases from V and 6 bases from J; junction bases left unmatched: 4. This chain's CDR3 is CASSYSGGAGELFF. In DNA, the CDR3 is TGTGCCAGCAGTTACTCCGGGGGGGCCGGGGAGCTGTTTTTT.

This clonotype was found many times. The CDR3 spells CATSDPGRNYEQYF. CDR3 nucleotides: TGTGCCACCAGTGATCCTGGACGTAACTACGAGCAGTACTTC. The J gene is TRBJ2-7, the V gene TRBV24-1; no clear D gene. The ends were cut back, 3 bases at V and 3 bases at J, with 11 bases in the middle. The germline V gene has CDR1 KGHDR and CDR2 SFDVKD. There are 14 residues in the CDR3.

This clonotype was counted many times. The chain uses TRBV4-3 and TRBJ2-3; a weak D match, TRBD2 (5 bases). The CDR3 loop spans 20 amino acids. Germline V lookup: CDR1 LGHNA, CDR2 YSLEER. V lost 2 bases, J lost 0 bases, and 24 bases lay in between. CDR3 sequence reads: CASSQLAGGLALTSTDTQYF. The CDR3, as DNA: TGCGCCAGCAGCCAATTAGCCGGAGGTTTGGCCCTCACAAGCACAGATACGCAGTATTTT.